Below, one T cell receptor (beta chain) is given with its context. The antigen is undetermined. Unmatched junction bases numbered 9, after V lost 4 bases and J lost 4 bases. The length of the CDR3 is 15 residues. Per germline, CDR1 SGDLS and CDR2 YYNGEE. These data originate in a study of OX40 agonist ivuxolimab in advanced cancers. Study summary: Males comprised around four fifths of the group, whose mean age was roughly 60 years (range roughly 23 to 80). The study, taken as a whole, reports: Certain nonresponders additionally had low normalized T-cell clonal expansion. The antigens recognized by the expanded peripheral T cells, that is their antigen specificity, were not determined.

The protocol was immunoSEQ multiplex PCR, while the TCRdb copy is restricted to in-frame clones and leaves out a portion. Of approximately 20,000 clones in the sample, over 60% are singletons; the top ten hold 16%. The chain recombines TRBV9 with TRBJ1-2; TRBD1 agrees at 8 bases. Material: CD4+ or CD8+ T cells sorted from blood, obtained in a trial of the OX40 agonist ivuxolimab. The TCR was taken from an adult with an advanced solid tumor such as melanoma, head and neck, liver or kidney cancer. The CDR3 sequence: CASSPRTGKGYGYTF. The CDR3 DNA reads TGTGCCAGCAGCCCCCGGACAGGGAAAGGCTATGGCTACACCTTC.